The following is a T cell receptor (beta chain) sequence with its context. What it binds is not known. The data stem from a study of PD-1 blockade in classical Hodgkin lymphoma. Germline-derived CDR1 and CDR2 are KGHSH and LQKENI. The junction had 10 bases not matched to a gene; V was cut back by 8 bases and J by 5 bases. The length of the CDR3 is 15 residues. Only in-frame clones appear in the TCRdb table, and some are missing; sequencing was by immunoSEQ multiplex PCR. The table includes about 97,000 clones, over 70% detected once. Regarding the study as a whole: It was among complete responders that baseline diversity resembled that of newly diagnosed patients. As was reported, newly diagnosed patients showed lower baseline TCR diversity than healthy donors did.

All patients experienced relapse after autologous stem cell transplantation, and brentuximab vedotin exposure was variable. The sample was peripheral blood mononuclear cells (PBMCs), taken at baseline. This receptor was taken from a human donor with classical Hodgkin lymphoma. This chain links TRBV18 with TRBJ2-2; 8 bases align to TRBD2. As DNA, the CDR3 is TGTGCCAGCACCCCGGCTAGCGGGTATACCGGGGAGCTGTTTTTT. Encoded protein: CASTPASGYTGELFF.